This T cell receptor beta chain is drawn from a study of spatial heterogeneity in lung cancer. TCRdb re-called the 5' RACE reads with MiXCR, one entry per CDR3 protein. This table holds 30,000 to 40,000 distinct CDR3 sequences, less than 5.5% found once. This clonotype has a handful of counts. Time point in this sample: sample taken at primary tumor resection. The input material, whole RNA from tumor, nontumor lung or frozen PBMC, was sequenced unsorted. Sequenced here: PBMCs, sampled at surgery. The TCR comes from a female donor with early-stage non-small cell lung cancer.

In DNA, the CDR3 is TGTGCCAGCAGTCTCAGACAGGTCAGCACTGAAGCTTTCTTT. It translates to CASSLRQVSTEAFF. The rearrangement uses TRBV28 and TRBJ1-1; D is perhaps TRBD1 (6 bases). The CDR3 consists of 14 residues. Trimming shortened V by 5 bases and J by 4 bases, and 14 bases separated the two germline ends. Germline lookup yields CDR1 MDHEN and CDR2 SYDVKM.